This entry is about one TCR beta chain. Its specificity is not known. V was trimmed by 0 bases and J by 0 bases, leaving 11 bases between them. From germline, CDR1 is MGHRA and CDR2 YSYEKL. The CDR3 contains 16 residues. TCRdb passed the reads through MiXCR, listing each CDR3 protein once. The table lists 400,000 or so distinct CDR3 sequences, approximately 32% of them singletons. The sample is drawn from a study of T cell repertoires in cytomegalovirus infection. Across the whole study: An indication of both CMV infection and matching HLA type came from public TCR beta signatures. Study-level results: HLA-C-restricted CMV-specific TCR beta clonotypes prevailed in the ex vivo response. Identification of carriers of CMV plus the relevant HLA was performed using cumulative public TCR beta family frequency.

The rearrangement links TRBV4-1 to TRBJ1-1; the D is unclear. Sequenced input: PBMCs. This TCR came from a human donor in good health (CMV status not recorded). Some clones in this sample may be carry-over from other donors' samples. This CDR3 reads CASSQESVLMNTEAFF. CDR3 sequence (DNA): TGCGCCAGCAGCCAAGAATCGGTGTTAATGAACACTGAAGCTTTCTTT.